Listed below are T cell receptor beta chains from one sample, sequenced in a study of CD8 T cells in Susac syndrome. MiXCR, run by TCRdb on the immunoSEQ multiplex PCR reads, gives a single entry per CDR3 protein. This table has around 71,000 distinct CDR3 sequences, 93% appearing once. The sample comprised CD4+ T cells from PBMCs. The receptors derive from a human donor with Susac syndrome. CDR3s include the opening cysteine and the closing phenylalanine or tryptophan. D genes are given only for firm matches. The size field is filled for only some rows; it gives once, few, many or a size class.

j_gene | abundance | v_gene | d_gene | CDR3nt | CDR3aa
TRBJ1-3 | - | TRBV27 | - | TGTGCCAGCAGTTTACGAAGGGGAAATGGAAACACCATATATTTT | CASSLRRGNGNTIYF
TRBJ2-7 | - | TRBV6-2/TRBV6-3 | TRBD1 | TGTGCCAGCAGGAACCACAGGGGGCAGTACGAGCAGTACTTC | CASRNHRGQYEQYF
TRBJ2-7 | few | TRBV27 | - | TGTGCCAGCAGTCCCAGGGGGGTTAGCTCCTACGAGCAGTACTTC | CASSPRGVSSYEQYF
TRBJ1-1 | - | TRBV28 | - | TGTGCCAGCGGAGCCCGGGGTGCCGGGCTGTTGATCGAAGCTTTCTTT | CASGARGAGLLIEAFF
TRBJ1-1 | - | TRBV15 | - | TGTGCCACCTCCGCAAGCTTGAACACTGAAGCTTTCTTT | CATSASLNTEAFF
TRBJ2-3 | - | TRBV12-3/TRBV12-4 | TRBD2 | TGTGCCAGCAGCGGACTAGCGGGGGGACACCGTACAGATACGCAGTATTTT | CASSGLAGGHRTDTQYF
TRBJ2-3 | once | TRBV5-6 | - | TGTGCCAGCAGCTTGGACCGGACAGATACGCAGTATTTT | CASSLDRTDTQYF
TRBJ2-7 | - | TRBV18 | TRBD1 | TGTGCCAGCTCACCACTTTTTCGACAGGGGCAATCCTACGAGCAGTACTTC | CASSPLFRQGQSYEQYF
TRBJ2-3 | - | TRBV20-1 | - | TGCAGTGCTCCCCGGTGGGACACAGATACGCAGTATTTT | CSAPRWDTDTQYF
TRBJ2-3 | - | TRBV12-3/TRBV12-4 | - | TGTGCCAGCAGCCCCGGTATTGCGGGGGCTAGCACAGATACGCAGTATTTT | CASSPGIAGASTDTQYF
TRBJ1-1 | - | TRBV20-1 | - | TGCAGTGCTAGAGTTCCGGGGGGCACTGAAGCTTTCTTT | CSARVPGGTEAFF
TRBJ1-5 | - | TRBV28 | - | TGTGCCAGCAGTGGCGGCAATCAGCCCCAGCATTTT | CASSGGNQPQHF